This T cell receptor (beta chain) comes out of a study of blood T cell repertoires in COVID-19. Study-level background: Material from acute and convalescent COVID-19 was sourced from the United States, Italy and Spain. PBMCs, B-cell-depleted T cells, or T cells provided the cDNA or gDNA that made up the material.

Per the germline V gene, CDR1 is MRHNA and CDR2 is SNTAGT. V lost 0 bases and J 3 bases, leaving 14 bases between the germline ends. This CDR3 is built from 16 residues. Authors' analysis steps: How many nucleated cells were present was estimated from reference gene primer amplification. Assay used: immunoSEQ multiplex PCR; TCRdb lists only in-frame clones, some missing. The V and J calls and clone size are taken from that table; D and trimming were inferred from the DNA. The table includes around 97,000 clones, 88% detected once. Source material: peripheral blood. This receptor was obtained from a human donor in a cohort sampled during active COVID-19. This chain connects TRBV6-4 to TRBJ1-2; D is perhaps TRBD1 (5 bases). Written as DNA, the CDR3 is TGTGCCAGCAGTGACTCGAATAGGGGAAAGGACTATGGCTACACCTTC. Residues: CASSDSNRGKDYGYTF.